Below are 31 T cell receptor beta chains sequenced from a single sample in a study of identical twins' blood T cells. Each CDR3 protein is one row after TCRdb ran MiXCR on the 5' RACE reads. The sample shows 350,000 to 450,000 distinct CDR3 sequences, roughly 28% of them seen only once. The source material was PBMCs. These receptors originate from a woman aged 18-49 years in good health.

The genes are TRBV20-1 and TRBJ2-3, with TRBD2 as a possible D gene (6 bases). V was cut by 5 bases and J by 0 bases, with 21 bases left in between. Germline CDR1 reads DFQATT; CDR2 reads SNEGSKA (reference sequence). The CDR3 runs 17 residues. The CDR3 region is CSARTTTAAPSTDTQYF. CDR3 sequence (DNA): TGCAGTGCTCGGACTACGACCGCAGCCCCAAGCACAGATACGCAGTATTTT.

At least ten counts were recorded for this clonotype. The V and J genes are TRBV29-1 and TRBJ1-3; D unclear. The CDR3 contains 11 residues. Germline lookup yields CDR1 SQVTM and CDR2 ANQGSEA. The V gene lost 7 bases and the J gene lost 0 bases, with 4 bases spanning the gap. The CDR3 bases are TGCAGCGGACACTCTGGAAACACCATATATTTT. The encoded protein is CSGHSGNTIYF.

This clonotype was picked up a small number of times. The V gene is TRBV20-1, the J gene TRBJ2-1, with 7 bases identical to TRBD2. Germline V lookup: CDR1 DFQATT, CDR2 SNEGSKA (reference sequence). The CDR3 runs 15 residues. With 6 bases clipped from V and 0 bases from J, the junction kept 8 bases outside the gene matches. The CDR3 loop reads CSASLAAISYNEQFF. CDR3 bases: TGCAGTGCCAGTCTAGCGGCAATCTCCTACAATGAGCAGTTCTTC.

In its sample, this clonotype was seen once. A much more abundant neighbour one base away suggests this may be a read error. The J gene is TRBJ1-1, the V gene TRBV9; D possibly corresponds to TRBD1 (6 bases). V lost 5 bases, J lost 3 bases, and 14 bases lay in between. Germline CDR1 SGDLS, CDR2 YYNGEE. The CDR3 loop spans 14 amino acids. In nucleotides, the CDR3 is TGTGCCAGCAGAGGGGGTGGCGGGGACACTGAAGCTTTCTTT. This codes for CASRGGGGDTEAFF.

This clonotype was recorded a few times. CDR3 protein: CSASLLSNGYTF. The CDR3 coding sequence is TGCAGTGCTAGTTTGTTAAGCAATGGCTACACCTTC. The V call is TRBV20-1, the J call TRBJ1-2; no clear D gene. Germline V gives CDR1 DFQATT, CDR2 SNEGSKA (reference sequence). With 3 bases removed from V and 6 bases from J, the gap between germline ends came to 11 bases. This CDR3 has 12 amino acids.

This clonotype has at least ten counts. J is TRBJ2-7 and V is TRBV16, with D hard to call. Germline-derived CDR1 and CDR2 are KGHSY and FQNENV. V gave up 2 bases and J gave up 6 bases, with 11 bases separating them. This CDR3 is 13 amino acids long. As DNA, the CDR3 is TGTGCCAGCAGCCAACTGCTTTGGGTCGAGCAGTACTTC. Translated: CASSQLLWVEQYF.

The chain couples TRBV2 to TRBJ2-7, with D perhaps given as TRBD1 or TRBD2 (6 bases each). Looked up from germline, CDR1 is SNHLY and CDR2 is FYNNEI. V lost 6 bases, J lost 2 bases, and 17 bases lay in between. The CDR3 loop spans 15 amino acids. CDR3 sequence reads: CASRLRGVGAYEQYF. The CDR3 DNA sequence: TGTGCCAGCAGATTAAGGGGGGTAGGCGCCTACGAGCAGTACTTC.

CDR3 in amino acids: CSVGGEVTQYF. CDR3 nucleotide sequence: TGCAGCGTTGGCGGGGAGGTTACGCAGTATTTT. This sequence joins TRBV29-1 and TRBJ2-3; perhaps TRBD2 as D (6 bases). The germline V and J ends were trimmed by 4 bases and 8 bases, with 10 bases remaining between them. Germline V gene data show CDR1 as SQVTM and CDR2 as ANQGSEA. CDR3 length: 11 residues.

The table lists this clonotype with a few counts. The CDR3 loop reads CASSVSDRQPQHF. The CDR3, as DNA: TGTGCCAGCAGCGTATCCGACCGTCAGCCCCAGCATTTT. The chain combines TRBV9 with TRBJ1-5; no definite D call. The CDR3 consists of 13 residues. V lost 1 base to trimming and J lost 6 bases, with 8 bases between them. Germline V gene lookup returns CDR1 SGDLS and CDR2 YYNGEE.

The chain has TRBV11-3 and TRBJ2-3, with D hard to call. The V gene's germline CDR1 is SGHNT and CDR2 YENEEA. With 7 bases removed from V and 0 bases from J, the gap between germline ends came to 8 bases. This CDR3 has 13 residues. The CDR3: CASKPGSTDTQYF. The CDR3 bases are TGTGCCAGCAAGCCCGGGAGCACAGATACGCAGTATTTT.

This CDR3 reads CASTPRGEGNQPQHF. DNA of the CDR3: TGTGCCAGCACCCCTAGGGGGGAAGGCAATCAGCCCCAGCATTTT. V gene TRBV28 combines with J gene TRBJ1-5, with D possibly matching TRBD1 (6 bases). Germline assignment: CDR1 MDHEN and CDR2 SYDVKM. The CDR3 runs to 15 residues. Trimming pared 7 bases from V and 2 bases from J, leaving 15 bases between.

This clonotype was recorded a few times. This chain links TRBV12-5 with TRBJ2-7; TRBD1 might be the D (6 bases). From germline, CDR1 is LGHNT and CDR2 FRNRAP. The CDR3 runs 15 residues. Trimming removed 3 bases from V and 0 bases from J, with 12 bases in between. The CDR3 DNA reads as TGTGCTAGTGGTTTAGCCGGGACATCCTCCTACGAGCAGTACTTC. It codes for CASGLAGTSSYEQYF. The complete variable domain, with remaining parts taken from reference TRBV12-5 and TRBJ2-7, reads DARVTQTPRHKVTEMGQEVTMRCQPILGHNTVFWYRQTMMQGLELLAYFRNRAPLDDSGMPKDRFSAEMPDATLATLKIQPSEPRDSAVYFCASGLAGTSSYEQYFGPGTRLTVT.

This clonotype was observed a few times. The CDR3 protein is CASSPSQGNSNQPQHF. The CDR3 DNA follows: TGTGCCAGCAGTCCGAGTCAAGGGAATAGCAATCAGCCCCAGCATTTT. This rearrangement joins TRBV6-6 to TRBJ1-5, with D unresolved. This CDR3 region has 16 residues. Between the trimmed V and J ends, which lost 5 bases and 0 bases, there was a span of 14 bases. Germline V gene sequence: CDR1 MNHNY, CDR2 SVGAGI (reference sequence).

This clonotype was found many times. This chain uses TRBV11-2 with TRBJ1-2; D is ambiguous. CDR3 length: 14 residues. Looked up from germline, CDR1 is SGHAT and CDR2 is FQNNGV. The V end was cut by 2 bases, the J end by 8 bases, with 15 bases between. The CDR3 nucleotides are TGTGCCAGCAGCTTAAGTTTGGGGAAGGAGGGCTACACCTTC. The encoded protein is CASSLSLGKEGYTF.

This clonotype was seen only a few times. The gene calls are TRBV7-9 and TRBJ2-1; TRBD2 matches at 13 bases. CDR1 and CDR2 from the germline V gene are SEHNR and FQNEAQ (reference sequence). The CDR3 is 17 residues long. Trimming cost V 4 bases and J 3 bases; bases outside gene matches: 6. Written as DNA, the CDR3 is TGTGCCAGCAGCTCCGGGACTAGCGGGGATAGCTACAATGAGCAGTTCTTC. The encoded protein is CASSSGTSGDSYNEQFF.

This clonotype has ten or more counts. The chain is built from TRBV12-3 or TRBV12-4 and TRBJ1-5, with no clear D. The CDR3 is made up of 15 amino acids. The germline V and J ends were trimmed by 6 bases and 7 bases, with 19 bases remaining between them. The CDR3 here is CASSHQGRRTQPQHF. CDR3 DNA sequence: TGTGCCAGCAGCCACCAAGGACGGAGAACACAGCCCCAGCATTTT.

Concerning this clonotype itself: Sequence at one end of the junction differs from germline and may be a read error. This sequence joins TRBV19 and TRBJ2-2; maybe TRBD2 (5 bases). The CDR3 totals 13 residues. Germline V lookup: CDR1 LNHDA, CDR2 SQIVND (reference sequence). CDR3 region: CASSPQRAGELVF. DNA for the CDR3: TGTGCCAGTAGTCCCCAACGCGCCGGGGAGCTGGTTTTT.

This clonotype was seen many times. The J gene is TRBJ1-1, the V gene TRBV7-8, with unresolved D. Germline assignment: CDR1 SGHVS and CDR2 FQNEAQ. The CDR3 is made up of 12 amino acids. The V end was cut by 3 bases, the J end by 7 bases, with 9 bases between. The CDR3 region is CASSFSKGEAFF. CDR3 in DNA: TGTGCCAGCAGCTTCTCAAAGGGTGAAGCTTTCTTT. The entire variable domain, with the rest obtained from reference TRBV7-8 and TRBJ1-1, is as follows: GAGVSQSPRYKVAKRGQDVALRCDPISGHVSLFWYQQALGQGPEFLTYFQNEAQLDKSGLPSDRFFAERPEGSVSTLKIQRTQQEDSAVYLCASSFSKGEAFFGQGTRLTVV.

The V gene is TRBV12-3 or TRBV12-4, the J gene TRBJ2-4; 16 bases are shared with TRBD2. V trimming: 1 base; J trimming: 4 bases; junction bases outside the gene matches: 7. This CDR3 has 19 amino acids. The DNA for the CDR3 is TGTGCCAGCAGTTTAGTGGGACTAGCGGGAGGGTCCCCGAAAAACATTCAGTACTTC. Translated: CASSLVGLAGGSPKNIQYF.

This clonotype has only a few counts. The chain is built from TRBV7-6 and TRBJ2-1; D is unclear. Per germline, CDR1 SGHVS and CDR2 FNYEAQ. Trimming removed 2 bases at V and 10 bases at J, with 12 bases between. CDR3 length equals 13 residues. Here the CDR3 reads CASSLMPGSEQFF. The CDR3 region has the DNA TGTGCCAGCAGCTTAATGCCGGGCAGCGAGCAGTTCTTC.

The V gene is TRBV27, the J gene TRBJ1-2; TRBD1 matches at 7 bases. The junction had 15 bases not matched to a gene; V was cut back by 6 bases and J by 5 bases. The CDR3 extends over 16 amino acids. CDR1 and CDR2 from the germline V gene are MNHEY and SMNVEV (reference sequence). The DNA for the CDR3 is TGTGCCAGCAGGGCTAAGACAGGGAACTTTCCTTATGGCTACACCTTC. This gives the protein CASRAKTGNFPYGYTF.

In its sample, this clonotype was seen many times. J is TRBJ1-1 and V is TRBV29-1, with D possibly TRBD1 on 5 matching bases. The germline gives CDR1 SQVTM, CDR2 ANQGSEA. V was trimmed by 7 bases and J by 4 bases, leaving 13 bases between them. The CDR3 has 12 residues. As DNA, the CDR3 is TGCAGCGCATCCCCCGGGGGCACTGAAGCTTTCTTT. This sequence encodes CSASPGGTEAFF.

In its sample, this clonotype was seen a few times. This CDR3 is CASSLPGQGSYEQYF. CDR3 nucleotide sequence: TGTGCCAGCAGCTTACCGGGACAGGGATCCTACGAGCAGTACTTC. V gene TRBV7-8 combines with J gene TRBJ2-7; TRBD1 matches at 9 bases. With V trimmed by 2 bases and J by 1 base, 3 bases remained unmatched. CDR1 SGHVS and CDR2 FQNEAQ come from the germline V gene. CDR3 size: 15 residues. The variable domain in full, completed from reference TRBV7-8 and TRBJ2-7, reads GAGVSQSPRYKVAKRGQDVALRCDPISGHVSLFWYQQALGQGPEFLTYFQNEAQLDKSGLPSDRFFAERPEGSVSTLKIQRTQQEDSAVYLCASSLPGQGSYEQYFGPGTRLTVT.

This clonotype was detected only a few times. This rearrangement joins TRBV7-2 to TRBJ1-3; 11 bases are shared with TRBD1. Germline assignment: CDR1 SGHTA and CDR2 FQGNSA. V was pared by 5 bases and J by 6 bases, with 6 bases of the junction left unmatched. The CDR3 has 15 residues. CDR3 bases: TGTGCCAGCAGCCTTTCGGGACAGGGGGAAAACACCATATATTTT. Its translation is CASSLSGQGENTIYF.

The V call is TRBV11-2, the J call TRBJ1-6, with D uncertain. CDR1 and CDR2 (germline): SGHAT, FQNNGV. The CDR3 sequence is 15 residues long. Deletions cut 5 bases from V and 13 bases from J, with 21 bases between. For the CDR3, the DNA is TGTGCCAGCAGCCCCATCACAAGAGCCAGGTCGCCCCTCCACTTT. This codes for CASSPITRARSPLHF.

The chain combines TRBV7-9 with TRBJ1-3, with a possible D match to TRBD1 (5 bases). Germline V gene data show CDR1 as SEHNR and CDR2 as FQNEAQ (reference sequence). The V end was cut by 11 bases, the J end by 0 bases, with 14 bases between. The CDR3 contains 14 residues. CDR3 sequence reads: CASQLGDSGNTIYF. The DNA for the CDR3 is TGTGCCTCCCAGCTAGGGGACTCTGGAAACACCATATATTTT.

This clonotype turned up a few times. This chain links TRBV20-1 with TRBJ2-7; D unclear. Germline V gives CDR1 DFQATT, CDR2 SNEGSKA (reference sequence). The V end lost 7 bases, the J end lost 6 bases, and 16 bases lay between the germline ends. The CDR3 is made up of 12 amino acids. The CDR3 DNA sequence: TGCAGTGTTCCCAGTGGAGTAGGCGAGCAGTACTTC. This codes for CSVPSGVGEQYF.

The gene calls are TRBV6-6 and TRBJ1-3; no definite D call. Trimming pared 5 bases from V and 0 bases from J, leaving 8 bases between. Germline V lookup: CDR1 MNHNY, CDR2 SVGAGI (reference sequence). The CDR3 contains 14 residues. Here the CDR3 reads CASSTLASGNTIYF. The DNA of the CDR3 is TGTGCCAGCAGTACCCTCGCCTCTGGAAACACCATATATTTT.

Points on this clonotype: An end of the junction differs from the germline gene, which may be a read error. The chain couples TRBV9 to TRBJ1-2; TRBD1 is a possible D gene (5 bases). Germline CDR1 is SGDLS and CDR2 is YYNGEE. CDR3 length: 16 residues. The CDR3 coding sequence is TGTGCCAGCAGCGTCGGGGACGCACCCACTAACTATGGGTACACCTTC. Its protein is CASSVGDAPTNYGYTF.

In nucleotides, the CDR3 is TGTGCCAGCAGTGAAGCAGGGAGGGGTGGTGAAAAACTGTTTTTT. Translated: CASSEAGRGGEKLFF. This sequence joins TRBV2 and TRBJ1-4, with D possibly TRBD1 on 5 matching bases. The CDR3 has 15 amino acids. CDR1 and CDR2 (germline): SNHLY, FYNNEI. V was clipped by 0 bases and J by 7 bases, with 12 bases between them.

The chain couples TRBV7-9 to TRBJ1-1; 7 bases are shared with TRBD1. CDR3 length: 15 residues. V was clipped by 4 bases and J by 5 bases; unmatched bases: 10. CDR1 and CDR2 (germline): SEHNR, FQNEAQ (reference sequence). CDR3 coding DNA: TGTGCCAGCAGCTCCCTGACAGGGATCGTGACTGAAGCTTTCTTT. This encodes CASSSLTGIVTEAFF.